The 23 T cell receptor beta chains in this list originate from one sample, sequenced in a study of cytomegalovirus exposure and HLA in healthy donors. The PCR had 60 Vbeta and 13 Jbeta primers. The table came from immunoSEQ multiplex PCR; TCRdb's copy has only in-frame clones and leaves some out. The table includes 50,000 to 60,000 clones, approximately 80% detected once. The sequenced material came from PBMCs. The receptors originated from a female donor in good health and CMV-seronegative.

The chain carries TRBV19 and TRBJ1-5; the match to TRBD1 covers 10 bases. J gave up 6 bases and V 6 bases, and 5 bases lay outside the gene matches. Germline loops: CDR1 LNHDA, CDR2 SQIVND (reference sequence). The CDR3 contains 14 residues. The CDR3 coding sequence is TGTGCCAGTAGCGGGACAGGGGCTTTTCAGCCCCAGCATTTT. Its protein product is CASSGTGAFQPQHF.

This chain links TRBV11-2 with TRBJ2-1; no clear D. Germline assignment: CDR1 SGHAT and CDR2 FQNNGV. The germline V and J ends were trimmed by 1 base and 1 base, with 5 bases remaining between them. This CDR3 is built from 14 residues. CDR3 nucleotides: TGTGCCAGCAGCTTAGGAGCGTCCTACAATGAGCAGTTCTTC. Encoded protein: CASSLGASYNEQFF.

This sequence joins TRBV7-3 and TRBJ2-5; tentatively, D is TRBD1 (5 bases). Germline V gene data show CDR1 as SGHTA and CDR2 as FQGTGA. Trimming left V 5 bases short and J 4 bases short, with 11 bases between. CDR3 length: 13 residues. The CDR3, as DNA: TGTGCCAGCAGCCAGGGAACACGAGAGACCCAGTACTTC. Translated, it gives CASSQGTRETQYF.

Points on this clone: The germline gene is not matched at one end of the junction; a read error may be the cause. V is TRBV10-3 and J is TRBJ2-7; 7 bases agree with TRBD1. The CDR3 has 14 residues. Germline V lookup: CDR1 ENHRY, CDR2 SYGVKD. The CDR3 DNA sequence: TGTGCCATTAGTGAGCAGACAGGGTTCGATGAGCAGTACTTC. Translating it yields CAISEQTGFDEQYF.

The chain carries TRBV7-6 and TRBJ1-1; 7 bases agree with TRBD1. The CDR3 is 15 residues long. Germline CDR1 is SGHVS and CDR2 is FNYEAQ. Trimming at V came to 5 bases and at J to 7 bases, leaving 13 bases not matched to a gene. The CDR3 sequence is CASSLSLGGGSEAFF. The CDR3 region has the DNA TGTGCCAGCAGCCTCTCTCTCGGAGGGGGCAGTGAAGCTTTCTTT.

The CDR3 reads CASSEFRTGRSTIYF. In DNA form, the CDR3 reads TGTGCCAGCAGTGAATTTAGGACAGGGCGTAGCACCATATATTTT. V usage is TRBV25-1 and J usage is TRBJ1-3; 8 nucleotides agree with TRBD1. The germline V gene encodes CDR1 MGHDK and CDR2 SYGVNS. J lost 9 bases, V lost 1 base, and 8 bases had no gene match. CDR3 length: 15 amino acids.

The rearrangement joins TRBV13 to TRBJ1-1; D call uncertain. The CDR3 loop spans 16 amino acids. Germline V lookup: CDR1 PRHDT, CDR2 FYEKMQ (reference sequence). Trimming stripped 7 bases from V and 5 bases from J, with 23 bases between. The CDR3 DNA reads as TGTGCCAGCACCACCCTCTCGGGAGTCCTTAGGACTGAAGCTTTCTTT. Protein product: CASTTLSGVLRTEAFF.

This clone came up once. CDR3 coding DNA: TGCGCCAGCAGCTTGAATCTAGGTACGCAGTATTTT. As protein: CASSLNLGTQYF. This chain links TRBV5-1 with TRBJ2-3; D gene ambiguous. CDR3 length equals 12 residues. Germline V gives CDR1 SGHRS, CDR2 YFSETQ. Between the trimmed V and J ends, which lost 1 base and 8 bases, there was a span of 8 bases.

J is TRBJ2-7 and V is TRBV6-5, with a possible D match to TRBD1 (6 bases). Trimming removed 6 bases at V and 3 bases at J, with 9 bases between. CDR3 length equals 12 residues. The germline CDR1 and CDR2 sequences are MNHEY and SVGAGI. The CDR3 DNA reads TGTGCCAGCAGCCCACAGGGCTACGAGCAGTACTTC. This codes for CASSPQGYEQYF.

The rearrangement uses TRBV18 and TRBJ2-3; TRBD2 matches 8 bases. V was pared by 5 bases and J by 2 bases, with 6 bases of the junction left unmatched. This CDR3 has 15 residues. The germline V gene encodes CDR1 KGHSH and CDR2 LQKENI. CDR3 loop: CASSSGLAHTDTQYF. The CDR3 DNA reads TGTGCCAGCTCATCAGGACTAGCTCACACAGATACGCAGTATTTT.

The CDR3 is CASSGQDNQPQHF. CDR3 DNA: TGTGCCAGCAGTGGACAGGATAATCAGCCCCAGCATTTT. The chain couples TRBV27 to TRBJ1-5, with 7 bases aligning to TRBD1. V gave up 5 bases and J gave up 4 bases; unmatched junction bases: 2. Germline loops: CDR1 MNHEY, CDR2 SMNVEV (reference sequence). CDR3 length: 13 amino acids.

This clone has just one count. The gene calls are TRBV6-5 and TRBJ2-5; 8 bases are shared with TRBD2. With the DNA end fitting TRBJ2-7 better, the J assignment may be wrong. CDR1 MNHEY and CDR2 SVGAGI come from the germline V gene. This CDR3 is 15 amino acids long. CDR3 amino acids: CASSHRGGSSYEQYF. CDR3 in DNA: TGTGCCAGCAGTCACCGGGGGGGGAGCTCCTACGAGCAGTACTTC.

This clone came up a few times. CDR3 region: CASSLVQANYGYTF. CDR3 DNA sequence: TGTGCCAGCAGCTTAGTACAGGCGAACTATGGCTACACCTTC. The rearrangement joins TRBV7-9 to TRBJ1-2; possibly TRBD1 for D (5 bases). CDR1 is SEHNR, CDR2 FQNEAQ, per germline (reference sequence). Trimming took off 1 base at V and 2 bases at J, with 8 bases between the two ends. CDR3 length: 14 amino acids.

This chain uses TRBV15 with TRBJ2-7; no firm D call. The ends were cut back, 0 bases at V and 0 bases at J, with 3 bases in the middle. The length of the CDR3 is 13 residues. Germline V gene data show CDR1 as LNHNV and CDR2 as YYDKDF (reference sequence). CDR3 amino acids: CATSRDLSYEQYF. In nucleotides, the CDR3 is TGTGCCACCAGCAGAGATCTCTCCTACGAGCAGTACTTC.

In its sample, this clone was seen a few times. The V call is TRBV30, the J call TRBJ1-5; 7 nucleotides align to TRBD1. V lost 0 bases and J lost 9; bases outside the gene matches: 8. The CDR3 has 14 residues. CDR1 is GTSNPN, CDR2 SVGIG, per germline (reference sequence). CDR3 protein: CAWSVLEPGGPQHF. The DNA for the CDR3 is TGTGCCTGGAGTGTTCTGGAACCAGGGGGGCCCCAGCATTTT. The full variable domain, rest sourced from reference TRBV30 and TRBJ1-5, is SQTIHQWPATLVQPVGSPLSLECTVEGTSNPNLYWYRQAAGRGLQLLFYSVGIGQISSEVPQNLSASRPQDRQFILSSKKLLLSDSGFYLCAWSVLEPGGPQHFGDGTRLSIL.

CDR3 in DNA: TGTGCCAGCAGCGTAGGAGGGGGGGGCGGGAACACTGAAGCTTTCTTT. Protein sequence: CASSVGGGGGNTEAFF. The V and J genes are TRBV9 and TRBJ1-1, with D tentatively TRBD1 (6 bases). The CDR3 covers 16 residues. Germline V lookup: CDR1 SGDLS, CDR2 YYNGEE. V was clipped by 0 bases and J by 1 base, with 13 bases between them. The full variable domain, completed using reference TRBV9 and TRBJ1-1, is DSGVTQTPKHLITATGQRVTLRCSPRSGDLSVYWYQQSLDQGLQFLIQYYNGEERAKGNILERFSAQQFPDLHSELNLSSLELGDSALYFCASSVGGGGGNTEAFFGQGTRLTVV.

Turning to this clone: The sample carries other DNA sequences with the same CDR3. The J gene is TRBJ1-1, the V gene TRBV7-2; 7 positions match TRBD1. Germline V lookup: CDR1 SGHTA, CDR2 FQGNSA. CDR3 size: 14 residues. The J segment lost 12 bases and the V segment lost 4 bases, leaving 14 bases of the junction unmatched. CDR3 in amino acids: CASSSRRGISVTFF. CDR3 DNA sequence: TGTGCCAGCAGCTCGCGCAGGGGGATAAGCGTAACTTTCTTT.

In this sample, this clone turned up a few times. The chain recombines TRBV5-1 with TRBJ1-3; D is undetermined. With 0 bases removed from V and 0 bases from J, the gap between germline ends came to 13 bases. Germline V gene sequence: CDR1 SGHRS, CDR2 YFSETQ. The CDR3 length is 17 residues. The CDR3 spells CASSLVETGISGNTIYF. CDR3 bases: TGCGCCAGCAGCTTGGTGGAAACGGGGATCTCTGGAAACACCATATATTTT.

In regard to this clone: Additional DNA sequences in this sample encode the identical CDR3. The chain is built from TRBV19 and TRBJ1-5; the D is unclear. CDR3 length: 18 amino acids. Trimming took 4 bases from V and 0 from J, leaving 19 bases between them. Germline V gene sequence: CDR1 LNHDA, CDR2 SQIVND (reference sequence). The CDR3 sequence: CASSNDKITLYSNQPQHF. Here the CDR3 DNA reads TGTGCCAGTAGTAATGACAAGATCACCTTATATAGCAATCAGCCCCAGCATTTT.

The V call is TRBV5-6, the J call TRBJ1-1; 11 bases fit TRBD1. The J segment lost 3 bases and the V segment lost 3 bases, leaving 4 bases of the junction unmatched. The CDR3 is 15 amino acids. The germline V gene encodes CDR1 SGHDT and CDR2 YYEEEE. The CDR3 loop is CASSWGDRGYTEAFF. The CDR3 coding sequence is TGTGCCAGCAGCTGGGGGGACAGGGGGTACACTGAAGCTTTCTTT.

This chain connects TRBV7-9 to TRBJ2-2, with TRBD2 matching 9 bases. The CDR3 sequence is 18 residues long. The germline V gene has CDR1 SEHNR and CDR2 FQNEAQ (reference sequence). The trim removed 4 bases at V and 3 bases at J, leaving 12 bases unmatched. CDR3 coding DNA: TGTGCCAGCAGCTCGGCTACCGGGACTAGCTATGACACCGGGGAGCTGTTTTTT. Translated, it gives CASSSATGTSYDTGELFF.

The rearrangement joins TRBV29-1 to TRBJ1-2, with TRBD1 as a possible D gene (6 bases). The V end was cut by 7 bases, the J end by 5 bases, with 20 bases between. The CDR3 totals 14 residues. In germline, CDR1 is SQVTM, CDR2 ANQGSEA. The CDR3 DNA follows: TGCAGCGCTGGGGACGGAACAGGGAAGTATGGCTACACCTTC. This encodes CSAGDGTGKYGYTF.

The chain joins TRBV5-1 to TRBJ2-7; D possibly corresponds to TRBD1 (6 bases). Trimming left V 8 bases short and J 3 bases short, with 15 bases between. The CDR3 is made up of 13 amino acids. Germline CDR1 reads SGHRS; CDR2 reads YFSETQ. CDR3 region: CASQTGSNYEQYF. The CDR3 nucleotides are TGCGCCAGTCAGACAGGCTCAAACTACGAGCAGTACTTC.